This TCR beta chain emerged from a study of T cells expressing NK-cell markers. TCRdb re-called the 5' RACE reads; one entry per CDR3 protein, DNA not given. Found here are roughly 350,000 distinct CDR3 sequences; the top ten clones hold about 5.2%. CDR3 length: 13 amino acids. Germline V gene sequence: CDR1 SGDLS, CDR2 YYNGEE. Sequencing was carried out using blood T cells: a sorted CD56 or NKG2C T cell subset, CD4+ or CD8+ T cells, or bulk PBMC T cells (not recorded which). This clonotype was obtained from a man aged 18-75 years in good health. This chain links TRBV9 with TRBJ2-7. The CDR3 region is CASSVVPLGEQYF.